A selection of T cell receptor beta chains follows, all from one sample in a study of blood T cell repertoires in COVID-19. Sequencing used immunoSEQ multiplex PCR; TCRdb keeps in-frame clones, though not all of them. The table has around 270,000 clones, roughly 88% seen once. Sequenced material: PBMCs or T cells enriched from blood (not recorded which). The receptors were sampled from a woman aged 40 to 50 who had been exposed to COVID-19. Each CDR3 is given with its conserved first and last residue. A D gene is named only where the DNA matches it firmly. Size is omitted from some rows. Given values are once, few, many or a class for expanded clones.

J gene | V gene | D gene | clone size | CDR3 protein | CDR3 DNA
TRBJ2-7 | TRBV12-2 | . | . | CASRLDRGTSGNEQYF | TGTGCAAGTCGCTTAGATCGTGGGACTAGCGGGAACGAGCAGTACTTC
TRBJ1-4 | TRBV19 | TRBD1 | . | CASGRTGYPSEKLFF | TGTGCCAGTGGAAGGACAGGCTACCCTTCTGAAAAACTGTTTTTT
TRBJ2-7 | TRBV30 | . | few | CAWSRDYEQYF | TGTGCCTGGAGCAGGGACTACGAGCAGTACTTC
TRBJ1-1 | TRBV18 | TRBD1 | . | CASSPGGTGNLNTEAFF | TGTGCCAGCTCACCCGGGGGGACAGGAAACCTGAACACTGAAGCTTTCTTT
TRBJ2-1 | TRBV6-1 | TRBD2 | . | CASSEASRSSGRANEQFF | TGTGCCAGCAGTGAAGCGTCTCGGTCGAGCGGGAGGGCAAATGAGCAGTTCTTC
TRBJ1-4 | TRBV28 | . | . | CASKGGGDEKLFF | TGTGCCAGCAAGGGGGGGGGCGATGAAAAACTGTTTTTT
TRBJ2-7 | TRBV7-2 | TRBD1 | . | CASKTQGSLPYEQYF | TGTGCCAGCAAGACACAGGGGAGTCTCCCCTACGAGCAGTACTTC
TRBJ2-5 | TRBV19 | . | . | CASSTRDLQETQYF | TGTGCCAGTAGTACCCGGGATCTCCAAGAGACCCAGTACTTC
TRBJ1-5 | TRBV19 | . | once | CASSRRPDSYQPQHF | TGTGCCAGTAGTCGCCGACCGGACAGCTATCAGCCCCAGCATTTT
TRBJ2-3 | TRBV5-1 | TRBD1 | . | CASSGTTGVGTDTQYF | TGCGCCAGCAGCGGAACGACAGGGGTTGGCACAGATACGCAGTATTTT
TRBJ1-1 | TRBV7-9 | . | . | CASSPRGDAEAFF | TGTGCCAGCAGCCCCCGAGGAGATGCTGAAGCTTTCTTT
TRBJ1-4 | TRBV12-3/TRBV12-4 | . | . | CASTLNEKLFF | TGTGCCAGCACCCTTAATGAAAAACTGTTTTTT
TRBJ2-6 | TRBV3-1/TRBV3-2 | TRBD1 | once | CASSQRGPGANVLTF | TGTGCCAGCAGCCAAAGGGGGCCCGGGGCCAACGTCCTGACTTTC
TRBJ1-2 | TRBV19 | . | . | CASSINGNYGYTF | TGTGCCAGTAGCATCAACGGGAACTATGGCTACACCTTC
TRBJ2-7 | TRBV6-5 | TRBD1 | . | CASSPQTGIYEQYF | TGTGCCAGCAGTCCCCAGACAGGGATCTACGAGCAGTACTTC
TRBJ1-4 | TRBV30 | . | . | CAWSLTRGLLFF | TGTGCCTGGAGTCTGACCCGGGGTTTACTGTTTTTT
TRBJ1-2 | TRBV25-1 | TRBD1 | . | CASSTIPGQGESNYGYTF | TGTGCCAGCAGTACAATACCGGGACAGGGAGAGTCTAACTATGGCTACACCTTC
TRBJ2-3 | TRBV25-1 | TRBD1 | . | CASSESKGGARITLYF | TGTGCCAGCAGTGAATCGAAAGGGGGCGCAAGGATCACACTGTATTTT
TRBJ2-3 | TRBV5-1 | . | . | CASSLADTQYF | TGTGCCAGCAGCTTGGCGGATACGCAGTATTTT
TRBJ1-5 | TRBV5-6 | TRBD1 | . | CASSLGPGGLQPQHF | TGTGCCAGCAGCTTGGGCCCAGGGGGCCTCCAGCCCCAGCATTTT
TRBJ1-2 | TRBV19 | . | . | CASSRGGYTF | TGTGCCAGTAGTCGGGGTGGCTACACCTTC
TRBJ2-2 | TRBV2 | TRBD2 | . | CASSGLAGANGELFF | TGTGCCAGCAGTGGACTAGCGGGAGCGAACGGGGAGCTGTTTTTT
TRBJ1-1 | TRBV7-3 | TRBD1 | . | CASSARTGLNTEAFF | TGTGCCAGCAGCGCCAGGACAGGGTTGAACACTGAAGCTTTCTTT
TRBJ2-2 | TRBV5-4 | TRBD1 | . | CASSLGSGTGDGELFF | TGTGCCAGCAGCTTGGGGTCCGGGACAGGGGACGGGGAGCTGTTTTTT
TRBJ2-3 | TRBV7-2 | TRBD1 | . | CASSFDRVGDTQYF | TGTGCCAGCAGCTTTGACAGGGTTGGGGATACGCAGTATTTT
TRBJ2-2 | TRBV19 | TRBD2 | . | CASGGGFLAGELFF | TGTGCCAGCGGGGGGGGGTTTTTGGCCGGGGAGCTGTTTTTT
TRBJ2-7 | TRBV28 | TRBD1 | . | CASSIGQGAPREQYF | TGTGCCAGCAGTATAGGACAGGGGGCCCCGCGCGAGCAGTACTTC
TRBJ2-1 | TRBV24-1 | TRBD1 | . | CATSDSRLRQGAYNEQFF | TGTGCCACCAGTGATTCCCGGCTTCGGCAGGGGGCCTACAATGAGCAGTTCTTC
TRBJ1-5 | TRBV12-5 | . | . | CASGLFSSDRLGPYRSNQPQHF | TGTGCTAGTGGTTTGTTCTCCAGTGACCGGCTGGGGCCATATAGGAGCAATCAGCCCCAGCATTTT
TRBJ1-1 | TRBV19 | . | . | CASGGGPTDLNTEAFF | TGTGCCAGTGGCGGGGGGCCGACCGACTTGAACACTGAAGCTTTCTTT
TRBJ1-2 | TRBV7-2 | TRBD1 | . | CASSYGQGEGYTF | TGTGCCAGCAGCTACGGACAGGGGGAAGGCTACACCTTC
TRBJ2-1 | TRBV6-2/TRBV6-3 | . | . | CASSWGVNEQFF | TGTGCCAGCAGTTGGGGGGTGAATGAGCAGTTCTTC
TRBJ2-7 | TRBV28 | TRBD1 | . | CASLSQGTHEQYF | TGTGCCAGCCTTTCACAGGGGACGCACGAGCAGTACTTC
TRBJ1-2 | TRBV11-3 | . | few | CASSLGRGHPLFYGYTF | TGTGCCAGCAGCTTAGGCCGCGGGCATCCACTCTTCTATGGCTACACCTTC
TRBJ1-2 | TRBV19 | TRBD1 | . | CASSKAGTGKYGYTF | TGTGCCAGTAGTAAAGCCGGGACAGGGAAGTATGGCTACACCTTC
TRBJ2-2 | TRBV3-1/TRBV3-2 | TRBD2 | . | CASAPPRDSALAGGLMKLFF | TGTGCCAGCGCCCCCCCCAGGGACAGTGCCTTAGCGGGGGGACTAATGAAGCTGTTTTTT
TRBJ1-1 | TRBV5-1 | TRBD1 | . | CASSLGQGGMNTEAFF | TGCGCCAGCAGCTTGGGGCAGGGGGGTATGAACACTGAAGCTTTCTTT
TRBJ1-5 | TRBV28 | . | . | CASSSGNQPQHF | TGTGCCAGCAGCAGCGGGAATCAGCCCCAGCATTTT
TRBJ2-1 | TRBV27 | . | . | CASSLLDTSVYNEQFF | TGTGCCAGCAGTTTACTCGACACCTCCGTATACAATGAGCAGTTCTTC
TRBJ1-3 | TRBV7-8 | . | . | CASSFFRTTGNTIYF | TGTGCCAGCAGCTTTTTCCGGACAACTGGAAACACCATATATTTT
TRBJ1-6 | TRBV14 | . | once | CASSQSSYNSPLHF | TGTGCCAGCAGCCAGAGCTCCTATAATTCACCCCTCCACTTT
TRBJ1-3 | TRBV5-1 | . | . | CASSSGGAGNTIYF | TGCGCCAGCAGCTCGGGGGGTGCTGGAAACACCATATATTTT
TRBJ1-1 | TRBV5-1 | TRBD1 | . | CASSTRTGMNTEAFF | TGCGCCAGCAGCACCCGGACAGGGATGAACACTGAAGCTTTCTTT
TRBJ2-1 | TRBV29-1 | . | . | CSVEVGREFEQFF | TGCAGCGTTGAAGTCGGTCGGGAGTTTGAGCAGTTCTTC
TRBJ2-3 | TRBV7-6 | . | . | CASSLSARATDTQYF | TGTGCCAGCAGCTTATCCGCCAGGGCCACAGATACGCAGTATTTT
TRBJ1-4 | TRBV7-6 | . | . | CASSLGRASYREKLFF | TGTGCCAGCAGCTTGGGCAGGGCCTCCTATCGTGAAAAACTGTTTTTT
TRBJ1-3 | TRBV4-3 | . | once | CASSQDYTVNTIYF | TGCGCCAGCAGCCAAGATTACACAGTAAACACCATATATTTT
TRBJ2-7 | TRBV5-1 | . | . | CASSLPSYEQYF | TGCGCCAGCAGCTTGCCCAGCTACGAGCAGTACTTC